The entry below gives a single TCR beta chain sequence along with its context. The germline CDR1 and CDR2 sequences are LNHDA and SQIVND (reference sequence). Unmatched junction bases numbered 6, after V lost 1 base and J lost 7 bases. The CDR3 is made up of 15 amino acids. The entry originates in a study of blood T cell repertoires in COVID-19. As for the study in general: Samples came from the United States, Italy and Spain, spanning acute and convalescent COVID-19. PBMCs, B-cell-depleted T cells, or T cells provided the cDNA or gDNA that made up the material.

Study processing details: Scientists estimated how many nucleated cells there were by amplifying reference gene primers. TCRdb's copy holds only in-frame clones and misses some; the assay was immunoSEQ multiplex PCR. D and trimming were read from the DNA, whereas the V and J calls and clone size are those reported in that table. The sample yields 190,000 or so clones, around 85% seen once. Sequencing used peripheral blood. The chain employs TRBV19 and TRBJ1-5, with 8 bases identical to TRBD1. The sequence was collected from a woman aged 80 or over with acute or convalescent COVID-19. CDR3 loop: CASSIVVDRAQPQHF. CDR3 sequence (DNA): TGTGCCAGTAGTATAGTGGTGGACAGGGCGCAGCCCCAGCATTTT.